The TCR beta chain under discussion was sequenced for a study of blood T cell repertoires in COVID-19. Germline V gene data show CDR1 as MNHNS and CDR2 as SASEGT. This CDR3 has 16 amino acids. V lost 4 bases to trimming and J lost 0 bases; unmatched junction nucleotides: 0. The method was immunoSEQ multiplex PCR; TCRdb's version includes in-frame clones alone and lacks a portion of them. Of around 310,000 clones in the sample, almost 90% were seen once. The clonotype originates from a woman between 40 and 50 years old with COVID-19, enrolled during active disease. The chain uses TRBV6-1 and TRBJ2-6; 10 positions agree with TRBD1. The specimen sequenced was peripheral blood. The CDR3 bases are TGTGCCAGCAGTGGGACAGGGGGCTCTGGGGCCAACGTCCTGACTTTC. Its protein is CASSGTGGSGANVLTF.